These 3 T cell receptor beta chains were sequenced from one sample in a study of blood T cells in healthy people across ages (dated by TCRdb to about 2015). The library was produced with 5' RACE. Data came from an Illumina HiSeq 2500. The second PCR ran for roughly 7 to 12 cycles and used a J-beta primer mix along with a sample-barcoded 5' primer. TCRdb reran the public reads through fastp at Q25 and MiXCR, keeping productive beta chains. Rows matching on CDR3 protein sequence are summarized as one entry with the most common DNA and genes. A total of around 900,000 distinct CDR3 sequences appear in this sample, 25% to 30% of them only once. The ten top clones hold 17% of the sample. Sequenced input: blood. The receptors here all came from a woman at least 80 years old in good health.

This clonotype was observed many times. The DNA for the CDR3 is TGTGCCAGCAGCCCCCGGGACAGGGCTTACAATGAGCAGTTCTTC. Translating gives CASSPRDRAYNEQFF. This sequence joins TRBV5-5 and TRBJ2-1, with 9 bases fitting TRBD1. The V gene's germline CDR1 is SGHKS and CDR2 YYEKEE (reference sequence). Trimming at V came to 4 bases and at J to 4 bases, leaving 6 bases not matched to a gene. The CDR3 sequence is 15 residues long.

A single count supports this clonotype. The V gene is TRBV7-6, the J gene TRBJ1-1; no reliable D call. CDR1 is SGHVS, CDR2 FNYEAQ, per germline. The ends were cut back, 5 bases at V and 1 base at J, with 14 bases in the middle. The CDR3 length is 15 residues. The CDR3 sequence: CASSPTWAPNTEAFF. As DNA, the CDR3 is TGTGCCAGCAGCCCCACGTGGGCCCCGAACACTGAAGCTTTCTTT. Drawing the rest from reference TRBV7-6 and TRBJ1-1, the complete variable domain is GAGVSQSPRYKVTKRGQDVALRCDPISGHVSLYWYRQALGQGPEFLTYFNYEAQQDKSGLPNDRFSAERPEGSISTLTIQRTEQRDSAMYRCASSPTWAPNTEAFFGQGTRLTVV.

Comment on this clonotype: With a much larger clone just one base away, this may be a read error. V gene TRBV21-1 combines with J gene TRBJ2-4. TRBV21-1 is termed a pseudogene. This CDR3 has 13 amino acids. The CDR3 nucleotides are TGTGCCAGCAGCGGATCAGCCAAAAACATTCGGTACTTC. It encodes CASSGSAKNIRYF.